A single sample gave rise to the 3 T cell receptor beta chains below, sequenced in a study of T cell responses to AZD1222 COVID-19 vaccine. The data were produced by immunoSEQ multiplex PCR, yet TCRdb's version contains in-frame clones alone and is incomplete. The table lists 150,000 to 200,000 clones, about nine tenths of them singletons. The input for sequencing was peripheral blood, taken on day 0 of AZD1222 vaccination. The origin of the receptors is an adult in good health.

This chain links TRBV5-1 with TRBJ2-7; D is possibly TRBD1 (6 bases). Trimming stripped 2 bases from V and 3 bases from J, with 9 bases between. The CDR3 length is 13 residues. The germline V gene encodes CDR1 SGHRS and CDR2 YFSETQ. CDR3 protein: CASSFIRGYEQYF. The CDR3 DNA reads TGCGCCAGCAGCTTTATCAGGGGCTACGAGCAGTACTTC.

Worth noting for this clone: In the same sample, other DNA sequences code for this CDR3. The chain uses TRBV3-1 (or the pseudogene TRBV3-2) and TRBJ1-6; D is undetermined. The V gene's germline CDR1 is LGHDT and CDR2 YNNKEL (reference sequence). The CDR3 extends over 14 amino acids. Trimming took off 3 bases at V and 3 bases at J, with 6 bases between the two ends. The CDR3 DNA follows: TGTGCCAGCAGCCAGGGAAACTATAATTCACCCCTCCACTTT. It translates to CASSQGNYNSPLHF.

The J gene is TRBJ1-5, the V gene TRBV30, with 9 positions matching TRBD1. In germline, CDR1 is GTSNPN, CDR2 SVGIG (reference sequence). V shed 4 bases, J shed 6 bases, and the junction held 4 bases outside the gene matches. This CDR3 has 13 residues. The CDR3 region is CAWNEQGAQPQHF. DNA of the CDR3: TGTGCCTGGAACGAACAGGGGGCTCAGCCCCAGCATTTT.